The clone carrying this T cell receptor beta chain has a count of ten or more. Exclusion applied to patients with other autoimmune diseases, uncontrolled infections, pregnancy or lactation. Reliance was placed on clinical symptoms, serum thyroxine, TRAb, thyroid ultrasound and orbital computed tomography for diagnosis. The CDR3 is 11 residues long. CDR1 is SGHAT, CDR2 FQNNGV, per germline. Trimming shortened V by 3 bases and J by 7 bases, and 7 bases separated the two germline ends. As the template, RNA transcripts were used to amplify TCR beta CDR3 regions. First-round RT-PCR relied on HTBI primers, and a second-round multiplex PCR came next. MiXCR, applied by TCRdb to the multiplex PCR reads, yields one record per CDR3 protein. The sample has about 1.2 million distinct CDR3 sequences; about 36% are singletons. This entry is derived from a study of Graves' ophthalmopathy and Graves' hyperthyroidism.

The clonotype was recovered from an adult man with Graves' hyperthyroidism. Specimen: peripheral blood or thyroid tissue (not recorded which). V and J are TRBV11-2 and TRBJ2-7; D unresolved. DNA for the CDR3: TGTGCCAGCAGCTTGAAGGTTGAGCAGTACTTC. Its protein product is CASSLKVEQYF.